One T cell receptor (beta chain) is described in this entry. Antigen: not known. Both 60 Vbeta primers and 13 Jbeta primers went into the PCR. Authors' methods: In a later analysis, of about 80 million unique beta chains, roughly 9.9 million appeared in at least two donors. The table came from immunoSEQ multiplex PCR; TCRdb's copy has only in-frame clones and leaves some out. V and J calls and clone size come straight from that table; D and trimming were deduced from the DNA. Of approximately 200,000 clones listed, approximately 80% are singletons. The data derive from a study of cytomegalovirus exposure and HLA in healthy donors. The study's findings and limits: More than 15,000 TCR beta sequences were associated with HLA alleles at 0.05 false discovery rate in a later analysis. Exclusion as indistinguishable affected some V segments, including TRBV6-2 and TRBV6-3.

CDR1 and CDR2 from the germline V gene are MNHNS and SASEGT. This CDR3 contains 15 residues. V trimming: 7 bases; J trimming: 6 bases; junction bases outside the gene matches: 14. The rearrangement links TRBV6-1 to TRBJ2-7, with TRBD1 identical over 8 bases. Sequences were obtained from PBMCs. The source is a woman aged 30 to 39 in good health and CMV-seropositive. The CDR3: CASKARDRLLGEQYF. The CDR3 nucleotides read TGTGCCAGCAAAGCCCGGGACAGGTTATTAGGCGAGCAGTACTTC.